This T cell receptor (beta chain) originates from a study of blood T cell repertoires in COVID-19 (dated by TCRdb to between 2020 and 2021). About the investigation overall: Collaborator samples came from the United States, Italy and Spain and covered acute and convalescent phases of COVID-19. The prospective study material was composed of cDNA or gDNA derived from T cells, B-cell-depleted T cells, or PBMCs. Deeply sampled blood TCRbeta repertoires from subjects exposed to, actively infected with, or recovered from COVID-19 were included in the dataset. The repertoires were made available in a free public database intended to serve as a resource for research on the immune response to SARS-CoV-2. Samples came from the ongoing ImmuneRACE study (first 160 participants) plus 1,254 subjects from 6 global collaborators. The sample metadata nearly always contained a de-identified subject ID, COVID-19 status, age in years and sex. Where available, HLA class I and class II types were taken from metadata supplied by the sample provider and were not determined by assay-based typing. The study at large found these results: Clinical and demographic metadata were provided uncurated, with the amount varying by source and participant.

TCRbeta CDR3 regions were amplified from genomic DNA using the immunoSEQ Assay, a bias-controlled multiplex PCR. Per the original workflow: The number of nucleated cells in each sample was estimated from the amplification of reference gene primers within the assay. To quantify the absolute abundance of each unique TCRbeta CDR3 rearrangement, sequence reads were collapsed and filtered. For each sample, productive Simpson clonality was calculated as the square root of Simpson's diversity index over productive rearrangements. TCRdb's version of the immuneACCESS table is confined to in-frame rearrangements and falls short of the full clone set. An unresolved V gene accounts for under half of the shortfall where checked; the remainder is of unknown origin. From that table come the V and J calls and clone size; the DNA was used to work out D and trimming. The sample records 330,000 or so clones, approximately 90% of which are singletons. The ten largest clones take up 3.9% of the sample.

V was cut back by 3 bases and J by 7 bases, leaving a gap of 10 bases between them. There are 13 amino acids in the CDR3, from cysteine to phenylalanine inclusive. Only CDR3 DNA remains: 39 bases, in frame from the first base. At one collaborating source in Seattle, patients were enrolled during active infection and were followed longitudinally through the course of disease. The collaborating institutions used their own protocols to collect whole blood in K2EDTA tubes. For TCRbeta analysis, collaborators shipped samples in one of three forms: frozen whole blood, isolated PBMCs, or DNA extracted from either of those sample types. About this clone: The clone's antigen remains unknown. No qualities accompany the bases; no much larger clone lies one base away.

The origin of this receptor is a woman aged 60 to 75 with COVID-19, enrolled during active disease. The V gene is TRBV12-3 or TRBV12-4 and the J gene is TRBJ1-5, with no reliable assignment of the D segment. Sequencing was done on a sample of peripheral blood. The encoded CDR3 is CASSFSTGQPQHF. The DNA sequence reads TGTGCCAGCAGTTTTTCTACGGGACAGCCCCAGCATTTT.